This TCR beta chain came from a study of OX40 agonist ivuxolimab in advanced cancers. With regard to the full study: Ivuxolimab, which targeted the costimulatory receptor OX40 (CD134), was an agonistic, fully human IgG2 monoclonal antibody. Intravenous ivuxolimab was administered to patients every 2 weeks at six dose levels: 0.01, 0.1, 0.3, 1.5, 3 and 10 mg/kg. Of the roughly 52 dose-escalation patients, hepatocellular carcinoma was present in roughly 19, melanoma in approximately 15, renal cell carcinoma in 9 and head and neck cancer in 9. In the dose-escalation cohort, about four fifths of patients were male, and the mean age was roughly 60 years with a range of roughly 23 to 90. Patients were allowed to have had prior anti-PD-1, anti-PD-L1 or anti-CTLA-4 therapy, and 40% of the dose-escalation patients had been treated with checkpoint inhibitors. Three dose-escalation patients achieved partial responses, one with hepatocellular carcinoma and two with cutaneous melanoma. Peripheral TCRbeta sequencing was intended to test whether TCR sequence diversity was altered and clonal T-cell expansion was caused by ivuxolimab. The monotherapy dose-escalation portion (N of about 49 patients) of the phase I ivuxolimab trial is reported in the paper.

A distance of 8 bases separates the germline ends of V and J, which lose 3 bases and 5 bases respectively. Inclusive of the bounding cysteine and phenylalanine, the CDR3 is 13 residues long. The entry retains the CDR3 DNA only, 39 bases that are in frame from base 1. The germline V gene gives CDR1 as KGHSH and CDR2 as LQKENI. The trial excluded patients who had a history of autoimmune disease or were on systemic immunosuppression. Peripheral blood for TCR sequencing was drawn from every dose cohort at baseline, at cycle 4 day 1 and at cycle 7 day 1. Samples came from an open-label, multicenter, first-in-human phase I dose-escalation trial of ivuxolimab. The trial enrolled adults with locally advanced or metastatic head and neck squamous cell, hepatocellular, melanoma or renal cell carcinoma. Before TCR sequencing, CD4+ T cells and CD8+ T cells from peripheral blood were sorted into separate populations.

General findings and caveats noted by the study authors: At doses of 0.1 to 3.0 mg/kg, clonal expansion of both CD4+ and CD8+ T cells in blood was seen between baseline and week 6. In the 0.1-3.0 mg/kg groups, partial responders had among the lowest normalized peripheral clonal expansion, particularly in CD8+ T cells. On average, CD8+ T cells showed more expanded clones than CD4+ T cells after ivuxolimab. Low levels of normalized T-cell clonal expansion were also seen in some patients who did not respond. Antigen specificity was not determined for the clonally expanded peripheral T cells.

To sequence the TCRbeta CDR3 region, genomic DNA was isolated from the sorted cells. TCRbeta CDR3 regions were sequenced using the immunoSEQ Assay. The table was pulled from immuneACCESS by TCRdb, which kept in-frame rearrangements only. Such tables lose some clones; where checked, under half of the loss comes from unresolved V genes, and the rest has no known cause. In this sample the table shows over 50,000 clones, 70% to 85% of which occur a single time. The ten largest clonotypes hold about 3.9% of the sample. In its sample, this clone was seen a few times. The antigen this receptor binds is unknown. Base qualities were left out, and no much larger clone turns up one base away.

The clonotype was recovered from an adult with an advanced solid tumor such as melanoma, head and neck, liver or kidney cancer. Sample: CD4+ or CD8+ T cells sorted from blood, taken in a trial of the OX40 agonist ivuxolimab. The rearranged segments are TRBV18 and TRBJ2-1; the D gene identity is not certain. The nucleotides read TGTGCCAGCTCACCTGAGGCGGACAATGAGCAGTTCTTC. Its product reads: CASSPEADNEQFF.